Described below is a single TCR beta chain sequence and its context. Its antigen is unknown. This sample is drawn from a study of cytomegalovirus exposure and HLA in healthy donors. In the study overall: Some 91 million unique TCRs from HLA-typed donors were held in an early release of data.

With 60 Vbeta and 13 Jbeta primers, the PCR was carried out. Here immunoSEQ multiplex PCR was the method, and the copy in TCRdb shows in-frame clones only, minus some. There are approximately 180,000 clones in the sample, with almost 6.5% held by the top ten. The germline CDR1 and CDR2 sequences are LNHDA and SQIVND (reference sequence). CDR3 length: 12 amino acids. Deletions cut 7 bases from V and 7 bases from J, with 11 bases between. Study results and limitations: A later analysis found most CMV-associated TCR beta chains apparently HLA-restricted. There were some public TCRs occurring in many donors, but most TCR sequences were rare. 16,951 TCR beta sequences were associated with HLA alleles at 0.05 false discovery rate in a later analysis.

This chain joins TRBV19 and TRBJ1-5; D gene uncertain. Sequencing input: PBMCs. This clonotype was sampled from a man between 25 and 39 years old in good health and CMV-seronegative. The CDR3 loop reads CASNLGNQPQHF. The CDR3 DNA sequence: TGTGCCAGTAATCTAGGTAACCAGCCCCAGCATTTT.